The entry below gives a single T cell receptor beta chain sequence along with its context. This clonotype occurred once. This receptor's antigen is unknown. A much larger clone is a single base away; this may be a read error. Receptors were amplified or captured by 5' RACE. The reads were generated on an Illumina HiSeq 2500. The second PCR ran for about 6 to 12 cycles and used a J-beta primer mix along with a sample-barcoded 5' primer. A template-switch 5' adaptor carrying 12 random nucleotides introduced a unique molecular identifier onto each TCR beta cDNA molecule. Each sample yielded at least 3 million CDR3-containing paired-end reads. First-strand cDNA was synthesized from all RNA with the Mint cDNA synthesis kit, primed by a TRBC-specific oligonucleotide. Following uracil-DNA glycosylase treatment, a first 18-cycle PCR with universal primers M1SS and BC2_uni_R was performed on all cDNA. Turning to the authors' computational methods: Normalization of each sample was performed by random selection of 1 million high-quality reads, each carrying a distinct molecular identifier. Instead of being binned into consensus sequences, reads that shared molecular identifiers were thrown out. CDR3 identification, clonotype clustering and error correction used MiTCR with a Q25 quality threshold and the strictest error-elimination algorithm. A nonparametric unseen species model with Euler transformation was used to estimate lower-bound total TCR beta diversity. The raw public reads went through TCRdb reprocessing: fastp at Q25, MiXCR clone calling, in-frame beta chains kept. Under each unique CDR3 protein, matching rows form one entry showing the most common genes and DNA. The V and J calls, along with clone size, are taken from TCRdb and not from the paper's own processing. Here the sample has 1.5 million to 2 million distinct CDR3 sequences; approximately 28% occur a single time. 7% to 9% of the sample is taken by the ten largest.

The approximately 39 donors, aged roughly 6 to 100 years, were systemically healthy Caucasian individuals from Russia. Each donor gave about 9.2 milliliters of peripheral blood, drawn into EDTA-treated Vacutainer tubes. Ficoll-Paque density-gradient centrifugation was used to isolate PBMCs, with at least 7 million per sample. Trizol reagent was used to extract total RNA from the PBMCs, yielding at least 5.5 micrograms per sample. For every donor, an aliquot of PBMCs went through flow cytometry to measure the percentages of naive CD45RAhigh/CD27high T cells. The data originate from a study of blood T cells in healthy people across ages (dated by TCRdb to the mid-2010s). Study-level background: In model experiments, template switching captured roughly one uniquely barcoded TCR beta cDNA molecule for every two T cells. For two donors (one aged 18 to 30 and one aged 80 or older), the study analyzed two additional independent replicas of 1 million unique cDNA reads from the same blood draw. Four age groups were formed from the donors: young (average about 15 years), middle-aged (approximately 42), aged (approximately 60) and long-lived (roughly 81). To track age-related changes in TCR beta repertoire diversity, the study relied on deep sequencing normalized with unique cDNA molecular identifiers. To avoid experimental bias, donors of different ages were randomly spread across the sequencing lanes.

V loses 4 bases, J loses 6 bases, and the germline ends lie 12 bases apart. CDR1 is given as SQVTM and CDR2 as ANQGSEA, both from the germline V gene. Including cysteine and phenylalanine, the CDR3 has 12 amino acids. Only CDR3 DNA is held: 36 bases, read in frame from base 1. Points the paper makes about the study in general: Since profiling was done on bulk unsorted PBMCs, naive and antigen-experienced compartments could not be conclusively compared. Compared with the aged group, more naive CD4+ T cells, fewer expanded clones and increased TCR diversity were shown by the long-lived group, suggesting age selection. The CMV infection status of donors was not known, potentially confounding age-related changes in expanded clonotypes. Total diversity estimates from one million sequenced T cells were considered lower bounds and underestimates. As age increased, observed TCR beta diversity per million T cells dropped in a roughly linear way, and a significant reduction was already evident by age about 40. The percentage of naive T cells measured by flow cytometry correlated strongly with observed TCR beta diversity.

The chain is made from TRBV29-1 and TRBJ1-2, with the D gene call left open. The sequencing sample was made of blood. This clonotype was obtained from a woman aged 25 to 45 in good health. The DNA sequence is given as TGCAGCGTTGGTCCGATCAACCATGGCTACACCTTC. It translates as CSVGPINHGYTF.